This note documents a single T cell receptor beta chain sequence. As handled by the study authors: Counts of nucleated cells, estimated from reference gene primer amplification, were obtained. TCRdb's table, derived via immunoSEQ multiplex PCR, lists solely in-frame clones and lacks some. V and J calls and clone size come straight from that table; D and trimming were deduced from the DNA. Altogether 45,000 or so clones are present, around 85% being singletons, with the ten largest covering about 9.2%. With V trimmed by 2 bases and J by 2 bases, 4 bases remained unmatched. The CDR3 runs to 15 residues. The germline gives CDR1 SGHRS, CDR2 YFSETQ. These data are taken from a study of blood T cell repertoires in COVID-19. As for the study in general: Sites across the United States, Italy and Spain contributed samples from acute and convalescent COVID-19. Sample material is recorded as cDNA or gDNA derived from T cells, B-cell-depleted T cells, or PBMCs.

This receptor was obtained from a human donor in a cohort sampled during active COVID-19. The sample comprised peripheral blood. This chain uses TRBV5-1 with TRBJ2-3; 8 bases line up with TRBD2. The CDR3: CASSLAGASTDTQYF. The CDR3 DNA reads TGCGCCAGCAGCTTAGCGGGGGCCTCCACAGATACGCAGTATTTT.